This TCR beta chain was captured by sequencing in a study of T cell responses to AZD1222 COVID-19 vaccine. Looked up from germline, CDR1 is MDHEN and CDR2 is SYDVKM. V shed 2 bases and J shed 6 bases, with 8 bases lying between them. This CDR3 comprises 13 residues. The study, taken as a whole, reports: The donors showed a predominance of white British ancestry and of females, with possible underestimation of clonal diversity. Baseline seropositivity characterized only six AZD1222 recipients.

It was second doses at about 4 or about 12 weeks that were pooled. A note on this clone: The antigen is not known.

Produced via immunoSEQ multiplex PCR; TCRdb's table is partial and in-frame only. Among about 52,000 clones listed, over 80% were seen once. This clonotype originated in an adult who received the AZD1222 COVID-19 vaccine. The chain uses TRBV28 and TRBJ1-5; D is perhaps TRBD1 (5 bases). Sequenced material: peripheral blood, taken 28 days after the second AZD1222 dose. The CDR3 sequence is CASSLGGTQPQHF. DNA for the CDR3: TGTGCCAGCAGTTTAGGAGGGACTCAGCCCCAGCATTTT.